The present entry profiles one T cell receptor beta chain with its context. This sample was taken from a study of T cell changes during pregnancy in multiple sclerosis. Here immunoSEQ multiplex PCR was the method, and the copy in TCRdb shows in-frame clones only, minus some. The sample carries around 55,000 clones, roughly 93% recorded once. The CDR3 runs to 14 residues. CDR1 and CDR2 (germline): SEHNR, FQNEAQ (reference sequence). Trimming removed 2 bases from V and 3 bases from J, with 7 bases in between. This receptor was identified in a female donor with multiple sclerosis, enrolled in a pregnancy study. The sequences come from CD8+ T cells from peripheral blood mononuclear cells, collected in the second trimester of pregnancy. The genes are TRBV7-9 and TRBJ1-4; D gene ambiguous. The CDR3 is CASSLTPPNEKLFF. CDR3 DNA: TGTGCCAGCAGCTTAACTCCTCCTAATGAAAAACTGTTTTTT.